The 20 T cell receptor beta chains presented below share a single source sample, sequenced in a study of cytomegalovirus exposure and HLA in healthy donors (dated by TCRdb to 2015 to 2018). Library method: the immunoSEQ multiplex PCR assay. For the multiplex PCR, a mixture combining 60 forward primers for TCR Vbeta segments and 13 reverse primers for TCR Jbeta segments was used. TCRdb stores this immuneACCESS table with in-frame sequences only. Part of the clones is absent; in the studies checked, under half of the shortfall reflects unresolved V genes, and no reason is known for the rest. The table for this sample lists about 130,000 clones; 74% of them were counted only once. The top ten clonotypes cover around 4.7% of the sample. Sample: PBMCs. The receptors were gathered from a man younger than 35 in good health and CMV-seropositive.

This chain links TRBV28 with TRBJ2-7; 12 positions match TRBD2. With V trimmed by 6 bases and J by 3 bases, 6 bases remained unmatched. Germline V gene data show CDR1 as MDHEN and CDR2 as SYDVKM. This CDR3 has 15 residues. CDR3 nucleotides: TGTGCCAGCAGCGGACTAGCGGGGCGGTTCTACGAGCAGTACTTC. Encoded protein: CASSGLAGRFYEQYF. Supplemented by reference TRBV28 and TRBJ2-7, the full variable domain reads DVKVTQSSRYLVKRTGEKVFLECVQDMDHENMFWYRQDPGLGLRLIYFSYDVKMKEKGDIPEGYSVSREKKERFSLILESASTNQTSMYLCASSGLAGRFYEQYFGPGTRLTVT.

The gene calls are TRBV5-1 and TRBJ1-4; 8 positions match TRBD1. The CDR3 spans 14 residues. V shed 4 bases and J 6 bases; nucleotides not matched to a gene: 5. Germline values: CDR1 SGHRS, CDR2 YFSETQ. The CDR3 DNA follows: TGCGCCAGCAGCGGCGGGACAGGTCATGAAAAACTGTTTTTT. The encoded protein is CASSGGTGHEKLFF.

This clone turned up a few times. This sequence joins TRBV6-1 and TRBJ2-2, with 9 bases identical to TRBD1. The germline V gene has CDR1 MNHNS and CDR2 SASEGT. The junction had 8 bases not matched to a gene; V was cut back by 8 bases and J by 7 bases. The CDR3 has 14 residues. The CDR3 here is CASRRDRVVGELFF. The CDR3, as DNA: TGTGCCAGCCGTCGGGACAGGGTGGTCGGGGAGCTGTTTTTT.

The chain has TRBV29-1 and TRBJ2-7; 7 positions agree with TRBD1. Unmatched junction bases numbered 4, after V lost 1 base and J lost 1 base. Looked up from germline, CDR1 is SQVTM and CDR2 is ANQGSEA. The CDR3 loop spans 14 amino acids. The CDR3 DNA reads as TGCAGCGTTGAAGGGACAGGCGGGTCCTACGAGCAGTACTTC. The encoded protein is CSVEGTGGSYEQYF.

In this sample, this clone turned up a few times. The genes are TRBV1 and TRBJ1-4; no DNA check was done on the table's D call, TRBD1. TRBV1 is assigned pseudogene status. CDR3 length: 15 amino acids. The CDR3 region is CTSSQGGTDNEKLFF. Written as DNA, the CDR3 is TGCACCAGCAGCCAAGGCGGGACAGACAATGAAAAACTGTTTTTT.

CDR3 residues: CASSEFGGVTQYF. CDR3 bases: TGTGCCAGCAGTGAATTTGGGGGGGTGACCCAGTACTTC. The chain recombines TRBV25-1 with TRBJ2-5; 7 nucleotides match TRBD2. V lost 1 base, J lost 7 bases, and 3 bases stayed unmatched. CDR1 MGHDK and CDR2 SYGVNS come from the germline V gene. The CDR3 consists of 13 residues.

The chain is built from TRBV10-1 and TRBJ1-2; D gene ambiguous. V was cut by 5 bases and J by 2 bases, with 15 bases left in between. This CDR3 contains 15 residues. The germline V gene encodes CDR1 WNHNN and CDR2 SYGVQD (reference sequence). DNA of the CDR3: TGCGCCAGCAGTCCTTCCCCTTCCAGGAACTATGGCTACACCTTC. This translates into CASSPSPSRNYGYTF.

The sample holds a few counts of this clone. This chain's CDR3 is CASSLHGQGYEQYF. In DNA, the CDR3 is TGTGCCAGCAGCCTCCACGGACAGGGCTACGAGCAGTACTTC. The V and J genes are TRBV6-1 and TRBJ2-7; 8 bases map to TRBD1. The CDR3 is made up of 14 amino acids. Per the germline V gene, CDR1 is MNHNS and CDR2 is SASEGT. J lost 3 bases, V lost 6 bases, and 7 bases had no gene match.

The rearrangement joins TRBV2 to TRBJ2-2; 7 bases line up with TRBD2. The trim removed 8 bases at V and 3 bases at J, leaving 6 bases unmatched. The CDR3 sequence is 14 residues long. Per germline, CDR1 SNHLY and CDR2 FYNNEI. The CDR3 spells CASSPSGYTGELFF. In DNA, the CDR3 is TGTGCCAGCTCGCCTAGCGGCTACACCGGGGAGCTGTTTTTT.

This clone was detected once. This chain joins TRBV19 and TRBJ2-5, with TRBD1 matching over 7 bases. The junction had 8 bases not matched to a gene; V was cut back by 8 bases and J by 5 bases. Germline V gene sequence: CDR1 LNHDA, CDR2 SQIVND (reference sequence). The CDR3 contains 13 residues. CDR3 sequence: CASAYRGTETQYF. In DNA form, the CDR3 reads TGTGCCAGTGCTTACAGGGGAACGGAGACCCAGTACTTC.

This chain connects TRBV15 to TRBJ2-5; no reliable D call. Matching the DNA end better, TRBJ2-7 makes the J call doubtful. Germline assignment: CDR1 LNHNV and CDR2 YYDKDF (reference sequence). CDR3 length equals 15 residues. CDR3 residues: CATSRDRGGTYEQYF. In nucleotides, the CDR3 is TGTGCCACCAGCAGAGATCGCGGCGGAACCTACGAGCAGTACTTC.

The chain is built from TRBV28 and TRBJ2-2, with 9 bases that match TRBD1. The germline CDR1 and CDR2 sequences are MDHEN and SYDVKM. CDR3 length: 15 amino acids. Germline trimming cut 4 bases from V and 2 bases from J; bases unmatched to any gene: 2. The CDR3: CASSWGQGNTGELFF. Here the CDR3 DNA reads TGTGCCAGCAGTTGGGGACAGGGCAACACCGGGGAGCTGTTTTTT.

J is TRBJ2-5 and V is TRBV10-1, with a weak D call TRBD2 (6 bases). The CDR3 consists of 13 residues. Germline V gene sequence: CDR1 WNHNN, CDR2 SYGVQD (reference sequence). Trimming removed 8 bases from V and 2 bases from J, with 12 bases in between. This CDR3 reads CASQSGLQETQYF. The CDR3 region has the DNA TGCGCCAGCCAATCGGGACTGCAAGAGACCCAGTACTTC.

The V gene is TRBV5-6, the J gene TRBJ2-7, with 7 nucleotides matching TRBD1. This CDR3 is built from 12 residues. After removal of 5 bases from V and 7 bases from J, the junction contained 6 bases not matched to a gene. Germline V lookup: CDR1 SGHDT, CDR2 YYEEEE. CDR3 in DNA: TGTGCCAGCAGGCTTGCCAGGGGGGAGCAGTACTTC. Encoded protein: CASRLARGEQYF. The full variable domain, in which reference TRBV5-6 and TRBJ2-7 provide the parts outside the CDR3, is DAGVTQSPTHLIKTRGQQVTLRCSPKSGHDTVSWYQQALGQGPQFIFQYYEEEERQRGNFPDRFSGHQFPNYSSELNVNALLLGDSALYLCASRLARGEQYFGPGTRLTVT.

This clone was counted only a few times. The chain links TRBV6-1 to TRBJ1-2; D gene unclear. CDR1 is MNHNS and CDR2 is SASEGT in the germline V gene. The CDR3 covers 11 residues. The CDR3 loop reads CALEDFYGYTF. The CDR3 nucleotides read TGTGCATTGGAGGACTTCTATGGCTACACCTTC.

This clone was found a few times. This sequence joins TRBV9 and TRBJ1-2; 8 nucleotides align to TRBD1. CDR1 and CDR2 (germline): SGDLS, YYNGEE. The trim removed 0 bases at V and 2 bases at J, leaving 9 bases unmatched. This CDR3 is 17 amino acids long. The DNA of the CDR3 is TGTGCCAGCAGCGTAGGCGGCCAGGGGGCGCGAAACTATGGCTACACCTTC. This encodes CASSVGGQGARNYGYTF. The full variable domain, with the rest looked up from reference TRBV9 and TRBJ1-2, is DSGVTQTPKHLITATGQRVTLRCSPRSGDLSVYWYQQSLDQGLQFLIQYYNGEERAKGNILERFSAQQFPDLHSELNLSSLELGDSALYFCASSVGGQGARNYGYTFGSGTRLTVV.

The chain couples TRBV7-2 to TRBJ2-1; 8 positions match TRBD1. Per germline, CDR1 SGHTA and CDR2 FQGNSA. The CDR3 has 15 amino acids. With 8 bases clipped from V and 7 bases from J, the junction kept 13 bases outside the gene matches. The CDR3 region has the DNA TGTGCCAGCCGCCTCCGCGGACAGGGCGGGAATGAGCAGTTCTTC. Amino acid sequence: CASRLRGQGGNEQFF.

A note on this clone: The limits of the CDR3 on the DNA are not certain, so only TCRdb's listed CDR3 is given. V is TRBV5-1 and J is TRBJ2-1; TRBD2, the table's D call, lacks a check against the DNA. The CDR3 adds up to 12 amino acids, both ends counted. The germline gives CDR1 SGHRS, CDR2 YFSETQ. The CDR3 sequence: CASSPVGSGAFF.

This rearrangement joins TRBV9 to TRBJ2-3; D unclear. The CDR3 runs to 17 residues. Trimming stripped 0 bases from V and 1 base from J, with 15 bases between. The germline gives CDR1 SGDLS, CDR2 YYNGEE. For the CDR3, the DNA is TGTGCCAGCAGCGTAGCAGGAATCACAGACCGCACAGATACGCAGTATTTT. It yields the protein CASSVAGITDRTDTQYF.

The gene calls are TRBV5-1 and TRBJ1-5; TRBD1 matches at 7 bases. Germline assignment: CDR1 SGHRS and CDR2 YFSETQ. This CDR3 is 13 amino acids long. J was trimmed by 7 bases and V by 4 bases; bases with no gene match: 5. The CDR3: CASSIGQEQPQHF. The CDR3 coding sequence is TGCGCCAGCAGCATCGGACAGGAGCAGCCCCAGCATTTT.